Listed below are T cell receptor beta chains from one sample, sequenced in a study of T cell responses to AZD1222 COVID-19 vaccine. The repertoire was sequenced with immunoSEQ multiplex PCR; TCRdb's copy has only in-frame clones and lacks some. This sample has under 100,000 clones, with nearly 90% found just once. This sample comprised peripheral blood, obtained on day 0 of AZD1222 vaccination. The origin of the receptors is an adult in good health. Each CDR3 is given with its conserved first and last residue. The D gene is left open where the match is weak. Only part of the rows carry a size: once, few, many, or a class if the clone is expanded.

d_gene: NA
j_gene: TRBJ1-6
v_gene: TRBV28
len: 16
abundance: NA
CDR3aa: CASSPYRRRYNSPLHF
CDR3nt: TGTGCCAGCAGTCCCTACAGACGGAGATATAATTCACCCCTCCACTTT

d_gene: NA
j_gene: TRBJ2-7
v_gene: TRBV4-3
len: 16
abundance: few
CDR3aa: CASSQGAGDNFYEQYF
CDR3nt: TGCGCCAGCAGCCAGGGGGCGGGGGACAACTTCTACGAGCAGTACTTC

d_gene: NA
j_gene: TRBJ1-5
v_gene: TRBV28
len: 13
abundance: NA
CDR3aa: CASVSPLNQPQHF
CDR3nt: TGTGCCAGCGTCTCCCCCCTCAACCAGCCCCAGCATTTT

d_gene: TRBD1
j_gene: TRBJ2-2
v_gene: TRBV28
len: 15
abundance: NA
CDR3aa: CASSRRQGASGELFF
CDR3nt: TGTGCCAGCAGTAGACGACAGGGAGCATCCGGGGAGCTGTTTTTT

d_gene: NA
j_gene: TRBJ1-1
v_gene: TRBV5-6
len: 14
abundance: NA
CDR3aa: CASSLRGAGTEAFF
CDR3nt: TGTGCCAGCAGCTTGCGAGGGGCTGGCACTGAAGCTTTCTTT

d_gene: TRBD1
j_gene: TRBJ2-7
v_gene: TRBV5-6
len: 13
abundance: NA
CDR3aa: CASSLGQGFEQYF
CDR3nt: TGTGCCAGCAGCTTGGGACAGGGTTTCGAGCAGTACTTC

d_gene: TRBD2
j_gene: TRBJ2-7
v_gene: TRBV5-1
len: 16
abundance: NA
CDR3aa: CASSLDAGRASYEQYF
CDR3nt: TGCGCCAGCAGCTTGGACGCAGGGAGGGCCTCCTACGAGCAGTACTTC

d_gene: TRBD1
j_gene: TRBJ2-7
v_gene: TRBV5-1
len: 15
abundance: NA
CDR3aa: CASSLQGQKSYEQYF
CDR3nt: TGCGCCAGCAGCTTACAGGGGCAGAAATCCTACGAGCAGTACTTC

d_gene: TRBD1
j_gene: TRBJ2-2
v_gene: TRBV4-3
len: 15
abundance: NA
CDR3aa: CASSLGTGWTGELFF
CDR3nt: TGCGCCAGCAGCCTAGGGACAGGGTGGACCGGGGAGCTGTTTTTT

d_gene: TRBD1
j_gene: TRBJ1-1
v_gene: TRBV4-3
len: 18
abundance: NA
CDR3aa: CASSQDRVDRGLGTEAFF
CDR3nt: TGCGCCAGCAGCCAAGATCGTGTGGACAGGGGGCTGGGCACTGAAGCTTTCTTT

d_gene: TRBD2
j_gene: TRBJ2-1
v_gene: TRBV11-3
len: 18
abundance: NA
CDR3aa: CASSPGLAGGLIYNEQFF
CDR3nt: TGTGCCAGCAGCCCAGGACTAGCGGGGGGGTTAATTTACAATGAGCAGTTCTTC

d_gene: NA
j_gene: TRBJ2-2
v_gene: TRBV6-2/TRBV6-3
len: 17
abundance: many
CDR3aa: CASSYFHPGQNTGELFF
CDR3nt: TGTGCCAGCAGCTATTTTCACCCAGGGCAGAACACCGGGGAGCTGTTTTTT

d_gene: NA
j_gene: TRBJ1-2
v_gene: TRBV7-9
len: 13
abundance: NA
CDR3aa: CASSLLQDYGYTF
CDR3nt: TGTGCCAGCAGCTTACTACAGGACTATGGCTACACCTTC

d_gene: NA
j_gene: TRBJ2-7
v_gene: TRBV12-3/TRBV12-4
len: 12
abundance: NA
CDR3aa: CASSLPRHEQYF
CDR3nt: TGTGCCAGCAGTTTACCCCGCCACGAGCAGTACTTC

d_gene: TRBD1
j_gene: TRBJ1-2
v_gene: TRBV25-1
len: 15
abundance: NA
CDR3aa: CASSEYGQGHYGYTF
CDR3nt: TGTGCCAGCAGTGAATATGGACAGGGACACTATGGCTACACCTTC

d_gene: NA
j_gene: TRBJ1-5
v_gene: TRBV6-5
len: 15
abundance: NA
CDR3aa: CASSYQAGLNQPQHF
CDR3nt: TGTGCCAGCAGTTACCAGGCAGGGCTGAATCAGCCCCAGCATTTT

d_gene: TRBD2
j_gene: TRBJ2-1
v_gene: TRBV29-1
len: 14
abundance: NA
CDR3aa: CSVVGTSSYNEQFF
CDR3nt: TGCAGCGTTGTCGGGACTAGCTCCTACAATGAGCAGTTCTTC

d_gene: NA
j_gene: TRBJ2-5
v_gene: TRBV30
len: 11
abundance: NA
CDR3aa: CAWSTGETQYF
CDR3nt: TGTGCCTGGTCAACCGGGGAGACCCAGTACTTC

d_gene: TRBD1
j_gene: TRBJ2-7
v_gene: TRBV7-8
len: 15
abundance: NA
CDR3aa: CASSLGSQGAYEQYF
CDR3nt: TGTGCCAGCAGCTTAGGATCGCAGGGGGCCTACGAGCAGTACTTC

d_gene: NA
j_gene: TRBJ2-5
v_gene: TRBV5-1
len: 13
abundance: once
CDR3aa: CASSLEYQETQYF
CDR3nt: TGCGCCAGCAGCTTGGAGTACCAAGAGACCCAGTACTTC

d_gene: NA
j_gene: TRBJ2-7
v_gene: TRBV1
len: 16
abundance: NA
CDR3aa: CTSSQDVCLSSYEQYF
CDR3nt: TGCACCAGCAGCCAAGATGTATGTCTTAGCTCCTACGAGCAGTACTTC

d_gene: NA
j_gene: TRBJ2-3
v_gene: TRBV6-5
len: 15
abundance: few
CDR3aa: CASSFGGARTDTQYF
CDR3nt: TGTGCCAGCAGTTTTGGGGGCGCCCGGACAGATACGCAGTATTTT

d_gene: TRBD1
j_gene: TRBJ2-3
v_gene: TRBV13
len: 14
abundance: NA
CDR3aa: CASSLEGAPDTQYF
CDR3nt: TGTGCCAGCAGCTTAGAGGGGGCCCCAGATACGCAGTATTTT

d_gene: NA
j_gene: TRBJ1-6
v_gene: TRBV9
len: 14
abundance: NA
CDR3aa: CASSVDGENSPLHF
CDR3nt: TGTGCCAGCAGCGTAGATGGAGAGAATTCACCCCTCCACTTT

d_gene: NA
j_gene: TRBJ1-2
v_gene: TRBV19
len: 16
abundance: NA
CDR3aa: CASSIGIRTLNYGYTF
CDR3nt: TGTGCCAGTAGTATAGGAATAAGAACTCTTAACTATGGCTACACCTTC

d_gene: NA
j_gene: TRBJ1-5
v_gene: TRBV28
len: 15
abundance: NA
CDR3aa: CASRAGGFSNQPQHF
CDR3nt: TGTGCCAGCAGGGCGGGGGGCTTCAGCAATCAGCCCCAGCATTTT

d_gene: TRBD2
j_gene: TRBJ2-7
v_gene: TRBV4-2
len: 15
abundance: NA
CDR3aa: CASSQEGGIDYEQYF
CDR3nt: TGTGCCAGCAGCCAAGAGGGGGGGATTGACTACGAGCAGTACTTC

d_gene: NA
j_gene: TRBJ2-5
v_gene: TRBV5-1
len: 16
abundance: NA
CDR3aa: CASSLGAGALQETQYF
CDR3nt: TGCGCCAGCAGCTTGGGAGCAGGGGCCCTCCAAGAGACCCAGTACTTC

d_gene: NA
j_gene: TRBJ1-2
v_gene: TRBV13
len: 17
abundance: NA
CDR3aa: CASSFFGKALWDYGYTF
CDR3nt: TGTGCCAGCAGCTTCTTCGGGAAGGCCTTGTGGGACTATGGCTACACCTTC

d_gene: NA
j_gene: TRBJ1-3
v_gene: TRBV28
len: 14
abundance: NA
CDR3aa: CASSPGGSGNTIYF
CDR3nt: TGTGCCAGCAGTCCGGGCGGTTCTGGAAACACCATATATTTT

d_gene: TRBD1
j_gene: TRBJ1-5
v_gene: TRBV9
len: 14
abundance: NA
CDR3aa: CASSGDSLYQPQHF
CDR3nt: TGTGCCAGCAGCGGGGACAGTCTTTATCAGCCCCAGCATTTT

d_gene: NA
j_gene: TRBJ1-1
v_gene: TRBV3-1/TRBV3-2
len: 18
abundance: NA
CDR3aa: CASSQGGHVVGLNTEAFF
CDR3nt: TGTGCCAGCAGCCAAGGGGGACATGTGGTGGGTTTGAACACTGAAGCTTTCTTT

d_gene: TRBD1
j_gene: TRBJ1-5
v_gene: TRBV5-4
len: 13
abundance: NA
CDR3aa: CASSSDRGKPQHF
CDR3nt: TGTGCCAGCAGCTCGGACAGGGGGAAGCCCCAGCATTTT

d_gene: NA
j_gene: TRBJ1-1
v_gene: TRBV11-3
len: 13
abundance: NA
CDR3aa: CASSLETGTEAFF
CDR3nt: TGTGCCAGCAGCTTAGAAACTGGTACTGAAGCTTTCTTT

d_gene: NA
j_gene: TRBJ2-7
v_gene: TRBV6-2/TRBV6-3
len: 14
abundance: NA
CDR3aa: CASSRTASGSKQYF
CDR3nt: TGTGCCAGCAGCCGAACCGCCTCGGGATCGAAGCAGTACTTC

d_gene: NA
j_gene: TRBJ1-3
v_gene: TRBV3-1/TRBV3-2
len: 12
abundance: NA
CDR3aa: CASSAHGNTIYF
CDR3nt: TGTGCCAGCAGCGCCCACGGAAACACCATATATTTT

d_gene: NA
j_gene: TRBJ1-1
v_gene: TRBV29-1
len: 13
abundance: NA
CDR3aa: CSGQRGEATEAFF
CDR3nt: TGCAGCGGGCAAAGGGGGGAGGCCACTGAAGCTTTCTTT

d_gene: TRBD1
j_gene: TRBJ2-3
v_gene: TRBV28
len: 14
abundance: NA
CDR3aa: CASSGDRETDTQYF
CDR3nt: TGTGCCAGCAGTGGGGACAGAGAAACAGATACGCAGTATTTT

d_gene: NA
j_gene: TRBJ1-3
v_gene: TRBV9
len: 16
abundance: NA
CDR3aa: CASSRDTPHSGNTIYF
CDR3nt: TGTGCCAGCAGCCGGGACACACCCCACTCTGGAAACACCATATATTTT

d_gene: NA
j_gene: TRBJ2-3
v_gene: TRBV5-4
len: 15
abundance: NA
CDR3aa: CASSLVSPGTDTQYF
CDR3nt: TGTGCCAGCAGCTTGGTGTCCCCTGGCACAGATACGCAGTATTTT

d_gene: TRBD1
j_gene: TRBJ2-7
v_gene: TRBV27
len: 14
abundance: NA
CDR3aa: CASSPQGARGEQYF
CDR3nt: TGTGCCAGCAGTCCACAGGGGGCTAGAGGGGAGCAGTACTTC

d_gene: NA
j_gene: TRBJ1-5
v_gene: TRBV4-3
len: 14
abundance: once
CDR3aa: CASSQQRGSQPQHF
CDR3nt: TGCGCCAGCAGCCAACAGAGGGGGAGCCAGCCCCAGCATTTT

d_gene: NA
j_gene: TRBJ1-5
v_gene: TRBV12-5
len: 12
abundance: NA
CDR3aa: CASGFPNQPQHF
CDR3nt: TGTGCTAGTGGTTTCCCTAATCAGCCCCAGCATTTT

d_gene: NA
j_gene: TRBJ2-7
v_gene: TRBV5-6
len: 16
abundance: NA
CDR3aa: CASSLSVRGGPYEQYF
CDR3nt: TGTGCCAGCAGCTTGTCGGTCAGGGGGGGCCCTTACGAGCAGTACTTC

d_gene: TRBD1
j_gene: TRBJ1-5
v_gene: TRBV20-1
len: 16
abundance: many
CDR3aa: CSASPGQGFGNQPQHF
CDR3nt: TGCAGTGCTAGTCCCGGACAGGGGTTTGGCAATCAGCCCCAGCATTTT

d_gene: NA
j_gene: TRBJ2-5
v_gene: TRBV20-1
len: 13
abundance: NA
CDR3aa: CSASGVGAETQYF
CDR3nt: TGCAGTGCAAGTGGGGTGGGAGCGGAGACCCAGTACTTC

d_gene: TRBD1
j_gene: TRBJ1-6
v_gene: TRBV7-2
len: 16
abundance: NA
CDR3aa: CASSSQGGIYNSPLHF
CDR3nt: TGTGCCAGCAGCTCTCAGGGGGGGATATATAATTCACCCCTCCACTTT

d_gene: TRBD1
j_gene: TRBJ2-3
v_gene: TRBV6-2/TRBV6-3
len: 16
abundance: NA
CDR3aa: CASSYAGQGVTDTQYF
CDR3nt: TGTGCCAGCAGTTACGCGGGACAGGGGGTCACAGATACGCAGTATTTT

d_gene: NA
j_gene: TRBJ2-6
v_gene: TRBV23-1
len: 14
abundance: NA
CDR3aa: CASSWSSGANVLTF
CDR3nt: TGCGCCAGCAGTTGGTCCTCTGGGGCCAACGTCCTGACTTTC